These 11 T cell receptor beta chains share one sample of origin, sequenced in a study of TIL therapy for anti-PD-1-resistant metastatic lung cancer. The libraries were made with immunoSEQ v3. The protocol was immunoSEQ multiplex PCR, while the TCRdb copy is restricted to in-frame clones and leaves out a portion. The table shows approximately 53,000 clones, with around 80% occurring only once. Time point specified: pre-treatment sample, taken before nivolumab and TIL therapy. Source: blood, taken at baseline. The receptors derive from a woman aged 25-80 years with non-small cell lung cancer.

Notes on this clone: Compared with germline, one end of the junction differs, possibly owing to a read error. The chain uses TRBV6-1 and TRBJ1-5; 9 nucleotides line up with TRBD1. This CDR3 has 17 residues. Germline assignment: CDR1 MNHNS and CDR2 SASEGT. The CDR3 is CASSEGTGTGFNQPQHF. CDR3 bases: TGTGCCAGCAGCGAAGGAACCGGGACAGGGTTTAATCAGCCCCAGCATTTT.

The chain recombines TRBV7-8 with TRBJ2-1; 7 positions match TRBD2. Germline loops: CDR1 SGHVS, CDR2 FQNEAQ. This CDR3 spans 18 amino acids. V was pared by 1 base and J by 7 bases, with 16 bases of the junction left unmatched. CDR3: CASSLELGLGSPKNEQFF. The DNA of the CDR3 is TGTGCCAGCAGCTTAGAGTTAGGACTAGGTTCCCCTAAAAATGAGCAGTTCTTC. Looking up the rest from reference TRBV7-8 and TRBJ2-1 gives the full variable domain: GAGVSQSPRYKVAKRGQDVALRCDPISGHVSLFWYQQALGQGPEFLTYFQNEAQLDKSGLPSDRFFAERPEGSVSTLKIQRTQQEDSAVYLCASSLELGLGSPKNEQFFGPGTRLTVL.

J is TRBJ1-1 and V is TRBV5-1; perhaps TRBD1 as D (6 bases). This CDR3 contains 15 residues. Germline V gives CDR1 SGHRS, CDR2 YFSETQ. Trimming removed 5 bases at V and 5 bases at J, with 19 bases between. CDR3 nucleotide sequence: TGCGCCAGCAGACCTCCGGAACAGGGTCGTACTGAAGCTTTCTTT. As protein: CASRPPEQGRTEAFF.

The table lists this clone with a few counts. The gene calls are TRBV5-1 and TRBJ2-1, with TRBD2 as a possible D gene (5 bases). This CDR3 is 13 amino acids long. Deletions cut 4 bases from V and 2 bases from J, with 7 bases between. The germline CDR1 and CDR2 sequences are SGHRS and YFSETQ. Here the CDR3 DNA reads TGCGCCAGCAGCCCCGGGACCTACAATGAGCAGTTCTTC. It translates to CASSPGTYNEQFF. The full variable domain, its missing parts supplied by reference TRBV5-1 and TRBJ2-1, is KAGVTQTPRYLIKTRGQQVTLSCSPISGHRSVSWYQQTPGQGLQFLFEYFSETQRNKGNFPGRFSGRQFSNSRSEMNVSTLELGDSALYLCASSPGTYNEQFFGPGTRLTVL.

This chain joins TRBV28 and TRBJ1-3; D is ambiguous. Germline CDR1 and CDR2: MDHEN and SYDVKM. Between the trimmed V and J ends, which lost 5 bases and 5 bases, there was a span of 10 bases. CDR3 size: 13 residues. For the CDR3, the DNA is TGTGCCAGCAGTCCCGAGGACCGAAACACCATATATTTT. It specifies CASSPEDRNTIYF.

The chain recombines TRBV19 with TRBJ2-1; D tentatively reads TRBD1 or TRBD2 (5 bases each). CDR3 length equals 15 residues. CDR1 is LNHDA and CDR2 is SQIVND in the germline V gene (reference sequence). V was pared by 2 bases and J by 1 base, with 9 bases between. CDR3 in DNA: TGTGCCAGTAGTATACGAGGGGCGTCCTACAATGAGCAGTTCTTC. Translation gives CASSIRGASYNEQFF.

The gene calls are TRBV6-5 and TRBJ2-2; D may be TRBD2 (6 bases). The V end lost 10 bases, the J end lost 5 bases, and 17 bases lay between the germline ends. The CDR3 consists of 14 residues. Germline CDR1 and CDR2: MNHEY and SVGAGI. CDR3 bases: TGTGCCATCTCTGGGGGGTTGAAAACCGGGGAGCTGTTTTTT. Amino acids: CAISGGLKTGELFF.

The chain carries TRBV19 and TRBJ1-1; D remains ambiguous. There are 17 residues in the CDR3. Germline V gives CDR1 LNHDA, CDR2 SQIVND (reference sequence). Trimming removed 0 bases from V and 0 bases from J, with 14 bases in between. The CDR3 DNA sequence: TGTGCCAGTAGTATAGATCCCGGGAGGACCATGAACACTGAAGCTTTCTTT. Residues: CASSIDPGRTMNTEAFF.

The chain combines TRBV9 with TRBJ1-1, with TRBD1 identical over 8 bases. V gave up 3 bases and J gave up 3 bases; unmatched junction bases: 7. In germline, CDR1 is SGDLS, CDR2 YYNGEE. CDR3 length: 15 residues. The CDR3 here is CASSETGDRYTEAFF. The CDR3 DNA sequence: TGTGCCAGCAGCGAGACAGGGGACAGATACACTGAAGCTTTCTTT.

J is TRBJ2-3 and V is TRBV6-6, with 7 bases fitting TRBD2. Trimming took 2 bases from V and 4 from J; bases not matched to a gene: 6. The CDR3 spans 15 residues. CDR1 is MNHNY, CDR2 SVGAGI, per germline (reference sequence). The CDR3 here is CASSYVGRGADTQYF. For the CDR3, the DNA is TGTGCCAGCAGTTACGTCGGACGGGGGGCAGATACGCAGTATTTT.

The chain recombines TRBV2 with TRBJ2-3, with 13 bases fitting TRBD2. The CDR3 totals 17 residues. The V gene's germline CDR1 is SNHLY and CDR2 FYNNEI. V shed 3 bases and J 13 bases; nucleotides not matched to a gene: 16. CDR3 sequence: CASSDQGRRTSGRLEYF. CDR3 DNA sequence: TGTGCCAGCAGTGACCAAGGCAGACGGACTAGCGGGAGACTGGAGTATTTT.